A single sample is the source of the 8 T cell receptor beta chains below, sequenced in a study of T cell repertoires in cytomegalovirus infection (dated by TCRdb to the late 2010s). What these receptors recognize is not known. The run used an Illumina HiSeq 1500. TCRdb reprocessed the public reads (quality trimming at Q25 with fastp, clone calling with MiXCR) and kept in-frame beta chains. Rows with one shared CDR3 protein collapse into an entry with the most common genes and DNA. The sample table lists fewer than 70,000 distinct CDR3 sequences, 28% of them with a count of one. Jointly, the top ten make up 45% to 75% of the sample. Taken with the paper, the label for treatment or condition translates to: in vitro stimulation with specific CMV peptide epitopes to enrich CMV-specific T cells. The sample was CD8+ T cells from cultured PBMCs, taken from culture after CMV antigen stimulation. The receptors originated from a human donor in good health (CMV status not recorded). Some clones in this sample may be carry-over from other donors' samples.

This clonotype has more than one count but fewer than ten. V gene TRBV12-3 or TRBV12-4 combines with J gene TRBJ2-3; 8 bases are shared with TRBD2. The CDR3 runs 16 residues. With 5 bases clipped from V and 5 bases from J, the junction kept 12 bases outside the gene matches. In DNA form, the CDR3 reads TGTGCCAGCAGTCACCTGGCGGGAGGCACTGGAGATACGCAGTATTTT. This gives the protein CASSHLAGGTGDTQYF.

The chain employs TRBV5-1 and TRBJ2-6; the D gene is possibly TRBD1 (5 bases). CDR3 length equals 17 residues. The V and J ends lost 0 bases and 0 bases respectively, with 10 bases between them. The germline V gene has CDR1 SGHRS and CDR2 YFSETQ. The CDR3 sequence is CASSLAGHLSGANVLTF. The DNA of the CDR3 is TGCGCCAGCAGCTTGGCCGGACACCTCTCTGGGGCCAACGTCCTGACTTTC.

The chain uses TRBV27 and TRBJ1-3; D is possibly TRBD1 (6 bases). Trimming cost V 8 bases and J 4 bases, with 18 bases left between them. This CDR3 is built from 15 residues. Germline loops: CDR1 MNHEY, CDR2 SMNVEV (reference sequence). CDR3 residues: CASGSSGEVGNTIYF. DNA of the CDR3: TGTGCCAGCGGATCATCAGGGGAGGTGGGAAACACCATATATTTT.

This clonotype was detected ten times or more. The chain employs TRBV12-3 or TRBV12-4 and TRBJ2-2, with D perhaps matching TRBD2 (6 bases). V was pared by 3 bases and J by 4 bases, with 9 bases between. This CDR3 region has 14 residues. The CDR3 DNA reads as TGTGCCAGCAGTTTGGGACTCAGCACCGGGGAGCTGTTTTTT. Translated: CASSLGLSTGELFF.

J is TRBJ1-1 and V is TRBV28; possible D gene TRBD1, 6 bases. The CDR3 runs to 15 residues. Trimming left V 3 bases short and J 10 bases short, with 21 bases between. Germline assignment: CDR1 MDHEN and CDR2 SYDVKM. The chain's CDR3 is CASSFLADSTGLAFF. The CDR3 nucleotides are TGTGCCAGCAGTTTCCTAGCGGACTCTACAGGGCTAGCTTTCTTT.

Ten or more counts support this clonotype. This chain links TRBV12-3 or TRBV12-4 with TRBJ2-3, with 8 bases matching TRBD2. The CDR3 extends over 16 amino acids. J gave up 2 bases and V 1 base, and 5 bases lay outside the gene matches. The CDR3 region is CASSLEAGGDTDTQYF. CDR3 nucleotide sequence: TGTGCCAGCAGTTTAGAGGCGGGGGGAGACACAGATACGCAGTATTTT.

The chain couples TRBV12-3 or TRBV12-4 to TRBJ1-2; D is perhaps TRBD1 (5 bases). The V end was cut by 3 bases, the J end by 4 bases, with 12 bases between. The CDR3 sequence is 14 residues long. Written as DNA, the CDR3 is TGTGCCAGCAGTTTTAACTCAGGGAGCTATGGCTACACCTTC. Translating it yields CASSFNSGSYGYTF.

The chain recombines TRBV19 with TRBJ2-3; D might be TRBD1 (6 bases). Germline assignment: CDR1 LNHDA and CDR2 SQIVND (reference sequence). The CDR3 contains 16 residues. V was trimmed by 4 bases and J by 2 bases, leaving 16 bases between them. The CDR3 region has the DNA TGTGCCAGTAGTAAGTCCAGGGGCCTGAACACAGATACGCAGTATTTT. Translated: CASSKSRGLNTDTQYF.